The clone carrying this T cell receptor beta chain has just one count. These data originate in a study of T cell responses to AZD1222 COVID-19 vaccine. The CDR3 runs 14 residues. The V and J ends lost 5 bases and 5 bases respectively, with 14 bases between them. Germline V lookup: CDR1 SEHNR, CDR2 FQNEAQ (reference sequence). Method: immunoSEQ multiplex PCR; TCRdb's copy keeps in-frame clones and lacks some. The sample lists 65,000 to 80,000 clones, 85% to 90% occurring once. The sample consisted of peripheral blood, taken 28 days after the second dose of the MenACWY control vaccine. The chain combines TRBV7-9 with TRBJ2-3; a possible D gene is TRBD1 (5 bases). The receptor was isolated from an adult who received the MenACWY meningococcal vaccine as a control. The CDR3 sequence: CASSPTTAGDTQYF. The CDR3 bases are TGTGCCAGCAGCCCGACGACAGCTGGAGATACGCAGTATTTT.